This T cell receptor beta chain was identified in a study of response to subunit inactivated influenza vaccine. MiXCR was run by TCRdb on the RT-PCR reads, yielding one entry per CDR3 protein. The data contain 610,000 or so distinct CDR3 sequences, less than 15% of them seen just once; the ten biggest clones take up around 10%. This clonotype turned up a few times. V was pared by 0 bases and J by 6 bases, with 11 bases between. CDR3 length equals 14 residues. Germline V lookup: CDR1 SGHTA, CDR2 FQGNSA. The receptor was isolated from a man aged 50 to 59 who received an inactivated influenza vaccine. The sequenced sample was PBMCs from blood, obtained 11 to 12 days after vaccination. This rearrangement joins TRBV7-2 to TRBJ1-2, with D perhaps TRBD1 (5 bases). The CDR3 DNA reads TGTGCCAGCAGCTTAGCAGGGGTTTTGAATGGCTACACCTTC. Its protein is CASSLAGVLNGYTF. The entire variable domain, with the rest obtained from reference TRBV7-2 and TRBJ1-2, is as follows: GAGVSQSPSNKVTEKGKDVELRCDPISGHTALYWYRQSLGQGLEFLIYFQGNSAPDKSGLPSDRFSAERTGGSVSTLTIQRTQQEDSAVYLCASSLAGVLNGYTFGSGTRLTVV.